These T cell receptor beta chains were read from a single sample in a study of control samples from healthy donors and cancer patients. Here immunoSEQ multiplex PCR was the method, and the copy in TCRdb shows in-frame clones only, minus some. The table has fewer than 200,000 clones, 90% to 95% seen once. Sequencing was carried out using blood. The receptors originated from a man younger than 35 in good health. The CDR3 runs from the conserved cysteine through the conserved F or W. The D gene is left open where the match is weak. Clone size is stated in some rows and not others, as once, few, many or a class when expanded.

clone_size cdr3_length j_call d_call v_call cdr3_aa cdr3_nt
. 15 TRBJ2-1 TRBD2 TRBV10-3 CAIRTSLSSYNEQFF TGTGCCATCAGGACTAGCTTGAGCTCCTACAATGAGCAGTTCTTC
few 15 TRBJ1-6 . TRBV7-9 CASSSLTGNNSPLHF TGTGCCAGCAGCTCACTCACAGGGAATAATTCACCCCTCCACTTT
. 14 TRBJ1-1 TRBD1 TRBV28 CASQTGGRNTEAFF TGTGCCAGCCAGACAGGGGGTAGGAACACTGAAGCTTTCTTT
. 16 TRBJ1-1 . TRBV5-1 CASSFPSGQGNTEAFF TGCGCCAGCAGCTTCCCTTCAGGGCAAGGAAACACTGAAGCTTTCTTT
. 12 TRBJ2-7 . TRBV2 CASSDHSYEQYF TGTGCCAGCAGTGATCATTCCTACGAGCAGTACTTC
. 16 TRBJ1-5 TRBD1 TRBV2 CASSASQGFGNQPQHF TGTGCCAGCAGTGCTTCACAGGGGTTCGGCAATCAGCCCCAGCATTTT
. 15 TRBJ2-5 . TRBV5-6 CASSSVNLRGETQYF TGTGCCAGCAGCTCAGTTAACCTCCGGGGGGAGACCCAGTACTTC
. 14 TRBJ1-1 . TRBV29-1 CSVEIRRSNTEAFF TGCAGCGTTGAAATCAGACGCTCGAACACTGAAGCTTTCTTT
. 17 TRBJ2-5 . TRBV5-1 CASSLAQWGSLKRTQYF TGCGCCAGCAGCTTGGCCCAATGGGGTAGCTTAAAACGGACCCAGTACTTC
. 15 TRBJ1-1 . TRBV6-5 CASSLDWGENTEAFF TGTGCCAGCAGTTTGGACTGGGGAGAGAACACTGAAGCTTTCTTT
. 17 TRBJ2-3 TRBD2 TRBV18 CASSPRVLAGAADTQYF TGTGCCAGCTCACCACGGGTGCTAGCGGGGGCGGCAGATACGCAGTATTTT
. 15 TRBJ1-5 . TRBV27 CASSLTSTGGQPQHF TGTGCCAGCAGTTTAACATCAACCGGTGGTCAGCCCCAGCATTTT
. 15 TRBJ1-6 . TRBV30 CAWSVRVRGDSPLHF TGTGCCTGGAGTGTACGTGTTCGGGGGGATTCACCCCTCCACTTT
. 14 TRBJ1-2 . TRBV24-1 CATSGSGGDYGYTF TGTGCCACCAGTGGTTCAGGCGGTGACTATGGCTACACCTTC
. 16 TRBJ2-7 . TRBV7-9 CASSSSDYPHTYEQYF TGTGCCAGCAGCTCATCCGATTACCCACATACCTACGAGCAGTACTTC
. 13 TRBJ2-7 . TRBV12-3/TRBV12-4 CASSLVGGREQYF TGTGCCAGCAGTTTAGTGGGGGGGCGCGAGCAGTACTTC
. 13 TRBJ2-3 . TRBV9 CASSPQVGDTQYF TGTGCCAGCAGCCCCCAAGTAGGGGATACGCAGTATTTT
. 13 TRBJ2-7 . TRBV3-1/TRBV3-2 CASGTALRGEQYF TGTGCCAGCGGGACGGCCCTTAGGGGCGAGCAGTACTTC
. 16 TRBJ1-1 . TRBV2 CASSVYGEGTTTEAFF TGTGCCAGCAGTGTTTACGGGGAGGGAACCACAACTGAAGCTTTCTTT
. 13 TRBJ1-2 . TRBV12-3/TRBV12-4 CASKRGQNYGYTF TGTGCCAGCAAACGTGGGCAAAACTATGGCTACACCTTC
. 13 TRBJ2-7 . TRBV18 CASSSGVDYEQYF TGTGCCAGCTCATCCGGAGTGGATTACGAGCAGTACTTC
once 14 TRBJ1-3 . TRBV9 CASSVKTSGNTIYF TGTGCCAGCAGCGTTAAGACCTCTGGAAACACCATATATTTT
. 15 TRBJ1-2 . TRBV5-5 CASSSALGYVYGYTF TGTGCCAGCAGCTCAGCCTTGGGATATGTCTATGGCTACACCTTC
. 16 TRBJ2-7 TRBD2 TRBV2 CASKGDRASGTYEQYF TGTGCCAGCAAAGGGGATCGGGCTAGCGGCACCTACGAGCAGTACTTC
. 16 TRBJ2-5 . TRBV2 CASSEWGSRKAETQYF TGTGCCAGCAGTGAATGGGGTAGCCGGAAGGCTGAGACCCAGTACTTC
. 12 TRBJ2-5 . TRBV12-3/TRBV12-4 CASTADSRTQYF TGTGCCAGCACCGCAGACAGTCGGACCCAGTACTTC
. 13 TRBJ2-7 TRBD1 TRBV2 CASVGQGAYEQYF TGTGCCAGTGTGGGACAGGGGGCGTACGAGCAGTACTTC
. 14 TRBJ2-4 . TRBV7-9 CASSLAIAGEIQYF TGTGCCAGCAGCTTAGCGATAGCAGGGGAAATTCAGTACTTC
. 15 TRBJ1-2 . TRBV18 CASSPGQNKGHGYTF TGTGCCAGCTCACCTGGACAGAATAAAGGGCATGGCTACACCTTC
. 18 TRBJ2-1 TRBD2 TRBV9 CASSLGLAGFSSYNEQFF TGTGCCAGCAGCTTGGGACTAGCGGGGTTTAGCTCCTACAATGAGCAGTTCTTC
. 13 TRBJ2-5 . TRBV27 CASSLSYQETQYF TGTGCCAGCAGTTTATCGTACCAAGAGACCCAGTACTTC
once 17 TRBJ2-5 . TRBV5-1 CASSSTRDSGFQETQYF TGCGCCAGCAGCTCGACCCGGGACAGCGGGTTCCAAGAGACCCAGTACTTC
. 15 TRBJ2-2 . TRBV19 CASRLTGSSTGELFF TGTGCCAGTAGGCTTACAGGGTCCAGCACCGGGGAGCTGTTTTTT
. 16 TRBJ2-7 TRBD1 TRBV15 CATSRFGTGGSYEQYF TGTGCCACCAGCAGATTTGGGACAGGTGGCTCCTACGAGCAGTACTTC
. 14 TRBJ1-4 . TRBV15 CATSRGVYRETLFF TGTGCCACCAGCAGGGGTGTTTACAGGGAGACACTGTTTTTT
. 13 TRBJ1-1 . TRBV2 CASTSDMNTEAFF TGTGCCAGCACGAGCGACATGAACACTGAAGCTTTCTTT